Listed below are T cell receptor beta chains from one sample, sequenced in a study of regulatory T cells in long-lasting Graves disease. MiXCR was run by TCRdb on the multiplex PCR reads, yielding one entry per CDR3 protein. Counted here are 350,000 to 500,000 distinct CDR3 sequences, approximately 14% occurring once; the ten biggest clones make up around a sixth. These data are also associated with another study on T cells in Graves' hyperthyroidism and ophthalmopathy.

Sequencing used peripheral blood mononuclear cells (PBMCs), obtained at new diagnosis, from a patient treated with antithyroid drugs. These TCRs come from a woman aged 45-60 years with Graves disease. The CDR3 runs from the conserved cysteine through the conserved F or W. Each record gives: D gene, clone size, J gene, V gene, CDR3 protein, CDR3 DNA. The D gene is left open where the match is weak. Clone size is shown for a subset of rows, as once, few, many or a class of expanded clone.

NA few TRBJ2-5 TRBV2 CASRNRDSPSETQYF TGTGCCAGCAGGAACCGGGACTCTCCGTCAGAGACCCAGTACTTC
NA NA TRBJ2-3 TRBV29-1 CSVEYGMGDTQYF TGCAGCGTTGAATACGGGATGGGAGATACGCAGTATTTT
NA many TRBJ1-2 TRBV6-5 CASSYSKGGLYGYTF TGTGCCAGCAGTTACTCGAAAGGCGGATTATATGGCTACACCTTC
NA many TRBJ1-1 TRBV27 CASRQGLMNTEAFF TGTGCCAGCAGGCAGGGGTTAATGAACACTGAAGCTTTCTTT
TRBD2 many TRBJ2-5 TRBV6-9 CANDPRTSGSNPQETQYF TGTGCCAACGATCCGAGGACTAGCGGGAGTAACCCGCAAGAGACCCAGTACTTC
TRBD1 many TRBJ2-3 TRBV28 CASSSGQMADTQYF TGTGCCAGCAGTTCGGGACAGATGGCAGATACGCAGTATTTT
NA many TRBJ2-7 TRBV28 CASSLQYPGEQYF TGTGCCAGCAGTTTACAGTACCCGGGGGAGCAGTACTTC
NA many TRBJ1-2 TRBV12-3/TRBV12-4 CASSLDGGNGYTF TGTGCCAGCAGTTTAGACGGGGGGAATGGCTACACCTTC
NA NA TRBJ1-1 TRBV19 CASSRRQGNTEAFF TGTGCCAGTAGTCGACGTCAGGGGAACACTGAAGCTTTCTTT
TRBD2 many TRBJ2-1 TRBV3-1 CASTTLAANYNEQFF TGTGCCAGCACCACCCTAGCGGCCAACTACAATGAGCAGTTCTTC
NA many TRBJ2-5 TRBV20-1 CSIRQADWGTQYF TGCAGTATTCGACAGGCTGATTGGGGGACCCAGTACTTC
NA few TRBJ2-1 TRBV29-1 CSVEWGSNEQFF TGCAGCGTTGAATGGGGATCAAATGAGCAGTTCTTC
NA NA TRBJ2-1 TRBV7-9 CATGPSVDNEQFF TGTGCCACGGGGCCCTCGGTCGACAATGAGCAGTTCTTC
TRBD2 NA TRBJ2-5 TRBV18 CASSPLWGTSGTQETQYF TGTGCCAGCTCACCACTTTGGGGGACTAGCGGGACTCAAGAGACCCAGTACTTC
NA NA TRBJ2-3 TRBV5-8 CASRLGTDTQYF TGTGCCAGCAGACTTGGGACAGATACGCAGTATTTT
TRBD2 NA TRBJ2-2 TRBV7-3 CASSKRTSGNFVGELFF TGTGCCAGCAGCAAGAGGACTAGCGGGAATTTCGTCGGGGAGCTGTTTTTT
NA many TRBJ2-5 TRBV13 CASSSRGGPPRETQYF TGTGCCAGCAGCTCACGGGGCGGTCCCCCGAGGGAGACCCAGTACTTC
TRBD1 many TRBJ1-1 TRBV30 CAWILQGRNTEAFF TGTGCCTGGATCCTACAGGGGCGGAACACTGAAGCTTTCTTT
NA NA TRBJ1-5 TRBV4-1 CASSRPAGGRENQPQHF TGCGCCAGCAGCCGCCCAGCCGGGGGAAGGGAGAATCAGCCCCAGCATTTT
NA many TRBJ1-2 TRBV5-1 CASSSLGQTNYGYTF TGCGCCAGCAGCAGCCTTGGACAGACCAACTATGGCTACACCTTC
TRBD1 NA TRBJ2-7 TRBV5-1 CASRSDRDRGLGEQYF TGCGCCAGCAGGAGCGACCGGGACAGGGGGCTGGGGGAGCAGTACTTC
NA many TRBJ2-7 TRBV12-3/TRBV12-4 CASSSYGEQYF TGTGCCAGCAGTTCATACGGCGAGCAGTACTTC
NA NA TRBJ1-5 TRBV10-1 CASSAGDQPQHF TGCGCCAGCAGTGCAGGGGATCAGCCCCAGCATTTT
NA few TRBJ1-2 TRBV20-1 CSARDGSFYGYTF TGCAGTGCTAGAGACGGCAGTTTCTATGGCTACACCTTC
TRBD1 many TRBJ2-3 TRBV7-7 CASSFTCRDRVKSHITDTQYF TGTGCCAGCAGCTTTACCTGCCGGGACAGGGTAAAATCACATATCACAGATACGCAGTATTTT
NA NA TRBJ2-7 TRBV3-1 CASSQGGQTYEQYF TGTGCCAGCAGCCAAGGCGGACAGACCTACGAGCAGTACTTC
NA many TRBJ2-1 TRBV7-2 CASSLWGNTYNEQFF TGTGCCAGCAGCTTATGGGGGAATACTTACAATGAGCAGTTCTTC
TRBD2 NA TRBJ2-3 TRBV5-7 CASSLGAVLIVGTSGIIDTQYF TGTGCCAGCAGCTTGGGGGCGGTCCTCATCGTCGGGACTAGCGGGATAATAGATACGCAGTATTTT
TRBD2 many TRBJ2-3 TRBV7-2 CASSPRLAGGGTDTQYF TGTGCCAGCAGCCCCCGGCTAGCGGGAGGGGGAACAGATACGCAGTATTTT
NA NA TRBJ2-3 TRBV5-1 CASSLAWAEADTQYF TGCGCCAGCAGCTTGGCCTGGGCTGAGGCAGATACGCAGTATTTT
TRBD2 NA TRBJ2-7 TRBV5-5 CASSLDVTSGISSYEQYF TGTGCCAGCAGCTTGGATGTGACTAGCGGGATTAGTTCCTACGAGCAGTACTTC
TRBD1 NA TRBJ2-6 TRBV28 CASSFSGQGISGANVLTF TGTGCCAGCAGTTTCTCTGGACAGGGGATCTCTGGGGCCAACGTCCTGACTTTC
TRBD2 few TRBJ2-7 TRBV29-1 CSVESGKSYEQYF TGCAGCGTTGAAAGCGGGAAATCCTACGAGCAGTACTTC
TRBD2 NA TRBJ2-7 TRBV7-2 CASSLVIAGPLREQYF TGTGCCAGCAGCTTAGTGATAGCGGGGCCCCTAAGGGAGCAGTACTTC
NA few TRBJ2-2 TRBV20-1 CSADKENTGELFF TGCAGTGCTGATAAAGAGAACACCGGGGAGCTGTTTTTT
NA many TRBJ2-1 TRBV7-9 CASSPRLVSLFNEQFF TGTGCCAGCAGCCCCCGACTAGTAAGCTTGTTTAATGAGCAGTTCTTC
NA many TRBJ1-4 TRBV12-3/TRBV12-4 CAKPSRPTNEKLFF TGTGCCAAACCATCAAGACCAACTAATGAAAAACTGTTTTTT
TRBD2 many TRBJ2-3 TRBV28 CASNGLAGALDTQYF TGTGCCAGCAATGGGCTAGCGGGAGCTTTAGATACGCAGTATTTT
NA NA TRBJ2-3 TRBV4-3 CASSQGDLLSTDTQYF TGCGCCAGCAGCCAAGGGGACTTACTTAGCACAGATACGCAGTATTTT